Listed here are 31 T cell receptor beta chains from one sample, sequenced in a study of T cell changes during pregnancy in multiple sclerosis. The assay was immunoSEQ multiplex PCR, and TCRdb's table has in-frame clones only and misses some. The sample contains around 50,000 clones, around nine tenths of which appear only once. The starting material was CD4+ T cells from peripheral blood mononuclear cells, obtained in the third trimester of pregnancy. The receptors were sampled from a female donor with multiple sclerosis, enrolled in a pregnancy study.

The gene calls are TRBV19 and TRBJ1-3; D is unclear. The CDR3 totals 12 residues. The V end lost 6 bases, the J end lost 1 base, and 4 bases lay between the germline ends. CDR1 LNHDA and CDR2 SQIVND come from the germline V gene (reference sequence). The CDR3 protein is CASSLSGNTIYF. The CDR3 DNA sequence: TGTGCCAGTAGCTTGTCTGGAAACACCATATATTTT.

This clone was seen just once. The J gene is TRBJ1-4, the V gene TRBV6-1; possibly TRBD1 for D (6 bases). V lost 3 bases and J lost 0, with 11 bases in between. This CDR3 comprises 16 residues. Germline V gives CDR1 MNHNS, CDR2 SASEGT. CDR3 in amino acids: CASSDGQTTTNEKLFF. DNA of the CDR3: TGTGCCAGCAGTGACGGACAGACTACAACTAATGAAAAACTGTTTTTT.

The chain joins TRBV12-5 to TRBJ2-1, with D maybe TRBD1 (6 bases). The V gene's germline CDR1 is LGHNT and CDR2 FRNRAP. This CDR3 region has 15 residues. Trimming took off 0 bases at V and 9 bases at J, with 15 bases between the two ends. CDR3 region: CASGLVLAGVGEQFF. DNA for the CDR3: TGTGCTAGTGGTTTGGTACTGGCAGGGGTTGGTGAGCAGTTCTTC. Looking up the rest from reference TRBV12-5 and TRBJ2-1 gives the full variable domain: DARVTQTPRHKVTEMGQEVTMRCQPILGHNTVFWYRQTMMQGLELLAYFRNRAPLDDSGMPKDRFSAEMPDATLATLKIQPSEPRDSAVYFCASGLVLAGVGEQFFGPGTRLTVL.

V gene TRBV27 combines with J gene TRBJ2-1; possible D gene TRBD2, 6 bases. Trimming removed 4 bases at V and 5 bases at J, with 18 bases between. This CDR3 is built from 16 residues. Looked up from germline, CDR1 is MNHEY and CDR2 is SMNVEV (reference sequence). The CDR3 here is CASSSARRRGHNEQFF. CDR3 nucleotide sequence: TGTGCCAGCAGTTCCGCTCGGAGGAGGGGACACAATGAGCAGTTCTTC.

This chain connects TRBV2 to TRBJ2-1, with TRBD1 matching over 7 bases. The CDR3 runs to 15 residues. The germline gives CDR1 SNHLY, CDR2 FYNNEI. J was trimmed by 2 bases and V by 6 bases; bases with no gene match: 7. CDR3 sequence reads: CASRKGDSPYNEQFF. Written as DNA, the CDR3 is TGTGCCAGCAGAAAAGGGGACAGCCCCTACAATGAGCAGTTCTTC. Full variable domain (rest looked up from reference TRBV2 and TRBJ2-1): EPEVTQTPSHQVTQMGQEVILRCVPISNHLYFYWYRQILGQKVEFLVSFYNNEISEKSEIFDDQFSVERPDGSNFTLKIRSTKLEDSAMYFCASRKGDSPYNEQFFGPGTRLTVL.

This clone was recorded a few times. V gene TRBV7-2 combines with J gene TRBJ1-1; D remains unclear. Deletions cut 3 bases from V and 0 bases from J, with 8 bases between. The CDR3 is made up of 14 amino acids. CDR1 is SGHTA and CDR2 is FQGNSA in the germline V gene. The CDR3 sequence: CASSFSFMNTEAFF. As DNA, the CDR3 is TGTGCCAGCAGCTTCAGTTTCATGAACACTGAAGCTTTCTTT. The entire variable domain, with the rest obtained from reference TRBV7-2 and TRBJ1-1, is as follows: GAGVSQSPSNKVTEKGKDVELRCDPISGHTALYWYRQSLGQGLEFLIYFQGNSAPDKSGLPSDRFSAERTGGSVSTLTIQRTQQEDSAVYLCASSFSFMNTEAFFGQGTRLTVV.

The chain is built from TRBV7-2 and TRBJ2-7; TRBD2 matches 8 bases. Germline V lookup: CDR1 SGHTA, CDR2 FQGNSA. This CDR3 comprises 14 residues. Trimming at V came to 5 bases and at J to 6 bases, leaving 9 bases not matched to a gene. The CDR3 DNA is TGTGCCAGCAGCCGGGAGGGACGGATGGGCGAGCAGTACTTC. Translation gives CASSREGRMGEQYF.

V usage is TRBV25-1 and J usage is TRBJ2-7; D unclear. The CDR3 is 11 residues long. Germline V gene data show CDR1 as MGHDK and CDR2 as SYGVNS. Trimming stripped 4 bases from V and 6 bases from J, with 7 bases between. CDR3 protein: CASSGGSEQYF. In DNA form, the CDR3 reads TGTGCCAGCAGTGGTGGCAGCGAGCAGTACTTC.

The chain has TRBV6-5 and TRBJ2-3; 7 nucleotides line up with TRBD1. Germline V CDR1 and CDR2: MNHEY, SVGAGI. The CDR3 contains 15 residues. V was pared by 6 bases and J by 2 bases, with 8 bases of the junction left unmatched. The CDR3 is CASRTDRVATDTQYF. Here the CDR3 DNA reads TGTGCCAGCAGGACCGACAGGGTCGCCACAGATACGCAGTATTTT.

The chain uses TRBV27 and TRBJ1-1; D gene uncertain. Germline CDR1 and CDR2: MNHEY and SMNVEV (reference sequence). Trimming left V 2 bases short and J 6 bases short, with 10 bases between. The CDR3 covers 13 residues. This CDR3 is CASSLNLVSEAFF. CDR3 DNA: TGTGCCAGCAGTTTAAATTTAGTCTCTGAAGCTTTCTTT.

V gene TRBV6-6 combines with J gene TRBJ1-6; TRBD1 matches 7 bases. V dropped 5 bases and J dropped 5; count of bases not matched to a gene: 3. The CDR3 length is 14 residues. Germline values: CDR1 MNHNY, CDR2 SVGAGI (reference sequence). The CDR3 loop is CASSRQGDNSPLHF. The CDR3 region has the DNA TGTGCCAGCAGTCGACAGGGCGATAATTCACCCCTCCACTTT.

The chain couples TRBV19 to TRBJ2-7; 8 bases agree with TRBD1. The length of the CDR3 is 13 residues. J lost 1 base, V lost 8 bases, and 4 bases had no gene match. CDR1 is LNHDA and CDR2 is SQIVND in the germline V gene (reference sequence). Here the CDR3 reads CASRDRPSYEQYF. CDR3 nucleotides: TGTGCCAGTCGGGACAGGCCGTCCTACGAGCAGTACTTC.

The gene calls are TRBV19 and TRBJ2-3; D might be TRBD2 (7 bases). CDR3 length: 14 amino acids. V gave up 0 bases and J gave up 7 bases, with 11 bases separating them. The V gene's germline CDR1 is LNHDA and CDR2 SQIVND (reference sequence). The CDR3 nucleotides are TGTGCCAGTAGTATAGAGGGGGGGCGGAATACGCAGTATTTT. Translated: CASSIEGGRNTQYF.

The J gene is TRBJ2-3, the V gene TRBV4-1; 11 bases are shared with TRBD2. J lost 5 bases, V lost 4 bases, and 8 bases had no gene match. CDR3 length: 16 residues. The V gene's germline CDR1 is MGHRA and CDR2 YSYEKL. This chain's CDR3 is CASSRGTSGGKDTQYF. The CDR3 DNA reads TGCGCCAGCAGCCGGGGCACTAGCGGGGGCAAAGATACGCAGTATTTT.

In the case of this clone: The identical CDR3 is also encoded by other nucleotide sequences in the sample. The chain joins TRBV7-3 to TRBJ1-1, with D unresolved. Looked up from germline, CDR1 is SGHTA and CDR2 is FQGTGA. Trimming stripped 1 base from V and 1 base from J, with 4 bases between. The CDR3 spans 13 residues. The CDR3 bases are TGTGCCAGCAGCTTAAATAGGAACACTGAAGCTTTCTTT. Encoded protein: CASSLNRNTEAFF.

The CDR3 nucleotides read TGTGCCAGCAGTTACCTCCGGTGGACTGAAGCTTTCTTT. Its translation is CASSYLRWTEAFF. The chain carries TRBV6-5 and TRBJ1-1, with D uncertain. Per the germline V gene, CDR1 is MNHEY and CDR2 is SVGAGI. This CDR3 comprises 13 residues. Trimming stripped 2 bases from V and 5 bases from J, with 9 bases between.

The gene calls are TRBV9 and TRBJ2-4; a weak D match, TRBD2 (6 bases). CDR3 length equals 18 residues. Germline V gene data show CDR1 as SGDLS and CDR2 as YYNGEE. V was cut by 0 bases and J by 10 bases, with 26 bases left in between. Here the CDR3 DNA reads TGTGCCAGCAGCGTAGAAGGGGACTCCTGGCGAAATAGATGGATTCAGTACTTC. It codes for CASSVEGDSWRNRWIQYF.

This clone is a singleton in its sample. The chain has TRBV9 and TRBJ2-7; 11 positions match TRBD1. Germline values: CDR1 SGDLS, CDR2 YYNGEE. The CDR3 length is 15 residues. The V gene end was trimmed by 4 bases and the J gene end by 3 bases; junction bases not matched to a gene: 6. The CDR3 region has the DNA TGTGCCAGCAGCCAGGGGGGGACAGGGGGCTACGAGCAGTACTTC. It translates to CASSQGGTGGYEQYF.

This clone is a singleton in its sample. The chain combines TRBV5-6 with TRBJ2-7; a weak D match, TRBD1 (5 bases). V lost 3 bases and J lost 4, with 8 bases in between. The CDR3 extends over 12 amino acids. CDR1 is SGHDT, CDR2 YYEEEE, per germline. CDR3 nucleotide sequence: TGTGCCAGCAGCTCGGACAATTACGAGCAGTACTTC. This gives the protein CASSSDNYEQYF. The whole variable domain, filled in from reference TRBV5-6 and TRBJ2-7, reads DAGVTQSPTHLIKTRGQQVTLRCSPKSGHDTVSWYQQALGQGPQFIFQYYEEEERQRGNFPDRFSGHQFPNYSSELNVNALLLGDSALYLCASSSDNYEQYFGPGTRLTVT.

The gene calls are TRBV27 and TRBJ2-7; maybe TRBD2 (7 bases). Germline V gives CDR1 MNHEY, CDR2 SMNVEV (reference sequence). The CDR3 has 18 amino acids. V was clipped by 1 base and J by 2 bases, with 21 bases between them. The CDR3 here is CASSLLLPVRGAPYEQYF. CDR3 bases: TGTGCCAGCAGTTTATTACTCCCAGTTCGGGGGGCGCCCTACGAGCAGTACTTC.

The CDR3 nucleotides are TGTGCCAGCAGCTTGACTAGCGGGACATCAGATACGCAGTATTTT. This encodes CASSLTSGTSDTQYF. The chain recombines TRBV5-5 with TRBJ2-3, with 10 bases fitting TRBD2. With 1 base clipped from V and 4 bases from J, the junction kept 3 bases outside the gene matches. Germline V lookup: CDR1 SGHKS, CDR2 YYEKEE (reference sequence). The CDR3 sequence is 15 residues long.

The CDR3 region is CASSQLREYGYTF. DNA of the CDR3: TGTGCCAGCAGCCAATTACGGGAGTATGGCTACACCTTC. The chain has TRBV14 and TRBJ1-2; D remains ambiguous. Trimming left V 2 bases short and J 5 bases short, with 9 bases between. CDR1 is SGHDN, CDR2 FVKESK, per germline. This CDR3 spans 13 amino acids.

This sequence joins TRBV5-1 and TRBJ1-1, with D possibly matching TRBD1 (5 bases). The germline gives CDR1 SGHRS, CDR2 YFSETQ. V was cut by 2 bases and J by 4 bases, with 24 bases left in between. There are 18 residues in the CDR3. CDR3 DNA: TGCGCCAGCAGCTTTAAGACTAGGACAATCCGGTCGTCCACTGAAGCTTTCTTT. Translation: CASSFKTRTIRSSTEAFF.

This chain joins TRBV5-1 and TRBJ2-1, with 9 bases identical to TRBD2. The CDR3 totals 15 residues. Germline assignment: CDR1 SGHRS and CDR2 YFSETQ. The V and J ends lost 0 bases and 7 bases, in that order; junction bases with no gene match: 5. The CDR3 reads CASSLGGGAMNEQFF. The CDR3 nucleotides are TGCGCCAGCAGCTTGGGCGGGGGGGCCATGAATGAGCAGTTCTTC.

The CDR3 here is CASSQSYGLMADTQYF. As DNA, the CDR3 is TGTGCCAGCAGCCAGTCATACGGACTCATGGCAGATACGCAGTATTTT. The chain links TRBV11-3 to TRBJ2-3; tentatively, D is TRBD2 (5 bases). V was trimmed by 5 bases and J by 4 bases, leaving 19 bases between them. The CDR3 runs 16 residues. Per germline, CDR1 SGHNT and CDR2 YENEEA.

The chain uses TRBV25-1 and TRBJ2-3; TRBD1 aligns across 9 bases. Germline V gene lookup returns CDR1 MGHDK and CDR2 SYGVNS. V lost 5 bases and J lost 4; bases outside the gene matches: 10. CDR3 size: 16 residues. The CDR3 region has the DNA TGTGCCAGCAGTTTACCGGGACAGGGAAAATCAGATACGCAGTATTTT. This sequence encodes CASSLPGQGKSDTQYF.

Only one count was recorded for this clone. DNA for the CDR3: TGTGCCAGAAAGGGGGTCATGAACACTGAAGCTTTCTTT. Residues: CARKGVMNTEAFF. The chain carries TRBV2 and TRBJ1-1; D perhaps matches TRBD1 (6 bases). The CDR3 consists of 13 residues. The germline CDR1 and CDR2 sequences are SNHLY and FYNNEI. With 9 bases removed from V and 0 bases from J, the gap between germline ends came to 11 bases.

This chain joins TRBV7-3 and TRBJ1-4; no clear D gene. V shed 1 base and J shed 8 bases, with 8 bases lying between them. The V gene's germline CDR1 is SGHTA and CDR2 FQGTGA. The CDR3 sequence is 13 residues long. The CDR3 nucleotides read TGTGCCAGCAGCTTAAGAAACAACGAAAAACTGTTTTTT. Protein sequence: CASSLRNNEKLFF.

V gene TRBV5-4 combines with J gene TRBJ2-7; D not resolved. This CDR3 is 15 amino acids long. V was cut by 0 bases and J by 0 bases, with 10 bases left in between. Germline V gives CDR1 SGHNT, CDR2 YYREEE (reference sequence). The CDR3: CASSLEQLSSYEQYF. Here the CDR3 DNA reads TGTGCCAGCAGCTTGGAACAGCTGAGCTCCTACGAGCAGTACTTC.

The chain joins TRBV11-2 to TRBJ2-2; the D gene is possibly TRBD2 (5 bases). V lost 3 bases, J lost 2 bases, and 10 bases lay in between. The CDR3 spans 15 residues. CDR1 and CDR2 from the germline V gene are SGHAT and FQNNGV. CDR3 residues: CASSFRGFNTGELFF. In DNA form, the CDR3 reads TGTGCCAGCAGCTTCCGGGGTTTTAACACCGGGGAGCTGTTTTTT.

The V and J genes are TRBV6-5 and TRBJ1-1; TRBD1 aligns across 7 bases. From germline, CDR1 is MNHEY and CDR2 SVGAGI. J lost 10 bases, V lost 5 bases, and 10 bases had no gene match. This CDR3 has 13 residues. The CDR3 DNA follows: TGTGCCAGCAGTGTCGGACAGGCGCCAGGAGCTTTCTTT. Encoded protein: CASSVGQAPGAFF.